This record looks at one T cell receptor beta chain sequence and its context. This sample stems from a study of cytomegalovirus exposure and HLA in healthy donors. The germline CDR1 and CDR2 sequences are SEHNR and FQNEAQ (reference sequence). This CDR3 contains 14 residues. Trimming removed 4 bases at V and 7 bases at J, with 14 bases between. Primers: 60 Vbeta forward and 13 Jbeta reverse. Original methodology: Unique TCR beta chains numbered approximately 80 million in a later analysis, with roughly 10 million shared. Clones were read by immunoSEQ multiplex PCR, and TCRdb kept only the in-frame ones, dropping some. V, J and clone size derive from that table, while D and trimming were established from the DNA sequence. With fewer than 150,000 clones in the sample, the ten largest clones hold approximately 3.8%.

This TCR was sampled from a man aged 18 to 30 in good health and CMV-seronegative. The sequencing sample was made of PBMCs. The chain carries TRBV7-9 and TRBJ2-1; maybe TRBD1 (5 bases). The CDR3 reads CASSYRTHPNEQFF. DNA for the CDR3: TGTGCCAGCAGCTACCGGACACATCCGAATGAGCAGTTCTTC. The full variable domain, with the rest looked up from reference TRBV7-9 and TRBJ2-1, is DTGVSQNPRHKITKRGQNVTFRCDPISEHNRLYWYRQTLGQGPEFLTYFQNEAQLEKSRLLSDRFSAERPKGSFSTLEIQRTEQGDSAMYLCASSYRTHPNEQFFGPGTRLTVL.